This TCR beta chain appears in the sequencing data of a study of blood T cell repertoires in COVID-19. Trimming pared 0 bases from V and 3 bases from J, leaving 16 bases between. The V gene's germline CDR1 is SGHNT and CDR2 YYREEE (reference sequence). The CDR3 runs to 16 residues. Individuals drawn from 24 US areas were about 18 to 95 years old. Clones were sequenced by immunoSEQ multiplex PCR, and TCRdb holds only the in-frame ones, with some missing. This sample has a few hundred thousand clones, with 89% found just once. The chain uses TRBV5-4 and TRBJ2-7; tentatively, D is TRBD1 (6 bases). This clonotype was obtained from a woman between 25 and 40 years old who had recovered from COVID-19. Input material: PBMCs or T cells enriched from blood (not recorded which). The CDR3 reads CASSLAGAEGFYEQYF. DNA of the CDR3: TGTGCCAGCAGCTTGGCAGGGGCAGAGGGTTTCTACGAGCAGTACTTC.